One sample yielded the 14 T cell receptor beta chains listed below, sequenced in a study of cytomegalovirus exposure and HLA in healthy donors. The PCR contained 60 Vbeta and 13 Jbeta primers. Here immunoSEQ multiplex PCR was the method, and the copy in TCRdb shows in-frame clones only, minus some. The data show approximately 110,000 clones, with approximately 80% seen just once and approximately 0.24% held by the top ten. Source material: PBMCs. These receptors were taken from a man aged 50 to 59 in good health and CMV-seronegative.

The chain carries TRBV19 and TRBJ1-5, with D unresolved. Germline CDR1 and CDR2: LNHDA and SQIVND (reference sequence). V lost 5 bases and J lost 11, with 19 bases in between. This CDR3 is built from 14 residues. The CDR3 reads CASSPTTPGAAQHF. CDR3 bases: TGTGCCAGTAGTCCTACTACACCCGGAGCCGCCCAGCATTTT.

V and J are TRBV19 and TRBJ1-4, with D tentatively TRBD1 (6 bases). CDR3 size: 14 residues. Germline lookup yields CDR1 LNHDA and CDR2 SQIVND (reference sequence). Trimming removed 5 bases from V and 7 bases from J, with 14 bases in between. As DNA, the CDR3 is TGTGCCAGTAGTCGGACAGCGGTGGGTGAAAAACTGTTTTTT. It specifies CASSRTAVGEKLFF.

The chain joins TRBV7-9 to TRBJ2-2, with TRBD2 matching over 10 bases. The V segment lost 1 base and the J segment 2 bases; nucleotides outside the gene matches: 1. Germline V gene sequence: CDR1 SEHNR, CDR2 FQNEAQ (reference sequence). This CDR3 comprises 16 residues. CDR3: CASSLVAGGNTGELFF. In nucleotides, the CDR3 is TGTGCCAGCAGCTTAGTAGCGGGGGGCAACACCGGGGAGCTGTTTTTT.

J is TRBJ2-7 and V is TRBV10-3; 8 bases match TRBD1. This CDR3 spans 14 amino acids. Germline V lookup: CDR1 ENHRY, CDR2 SYGVKD. Germline trimming cut 10 bases from V and 4 bases from J; bases unmatched to any gene: 12. CDR3: CATDPGGEVYEQYF. In DNA, the CDR3 is TGTGCCACCGACCCAGGGGGCGAGGTTTACGAGCAGTACTTC.

V gene TRBV7-3 combines with J gene TRBJ2-3; the D gene is possibly TRBD2 (5 bases). CDR3 length: 14 residues. V gave up 2 bases and J gave up 2 bases, with 8 bases separating them. Looked up from germline, CDR1 is SGHTA and CDR2 is FQGTGA. The CDR3 DNA reads TGTGCCAGCAGCTTACTAGCCTTCACAGATACGCAGTATTTT. Protein: CASSLLAFTDTQYF.

The chain uses TRBV19 and TRBJ1-1; weak D call: TRBD1 (5 bases). V was trimmed by 3 bases and J by 5 bases, leaving 13 bases between them. This CDR3 comprises 14 residues. Per germline, CDR1 LNHDA and CDR2 SQIVND (reference sequence). The CDR3 loop is CASSIWGEWTEAFF. CDR3 DNA: TGTGCCAGTAGTATCTGGGGGGAATGGACTGAAGCTTTCTTT.

The chain recombines TRBV4-3 with TRBJ1-2; D possibly corresponds to TRBD1 (5 bases). The CDR3 sequence is 15 residues long. Germline V gene lookup returns CDR1 LGHNA and CDR2 YSLEER. Trimming shortened V by 1 base and J by 3 bases, and 12 bases separated the two germline ends. CDR3 nucleotides: TGCGCCAGCAGCCAAGCCTGGGGAGGGGACTATGGCTACACCTTC. It yields the protein CASSQAWGGDYGYTF.

The V gene is TRBV19, the J gene TRBJ2-5; TRBD1 matches 9 bases. The CDR3 loop spans 14 amino acids. The germline V gene encodes CDR1 LNHDA and CDR2 SQIVND (reference sequence). Trimming removed 1 base from V and 5 bases from J; junction bases left unmatched: 2. CDR3 DNA: TGTGCCAGTAGTATAGGAGACAGGGGGGAGACCCAGTACTTC. Translated: CASSIGDRGETQYF.

The gene calls are TRBV6-7 and TRBJ2-7, with D possibly TRBD2 on 5 matching bases. TRBV6-7 belongs to the ORF category, with a function that is uncertain. This CDR3 contains 18 residues. The V end lost 0 bases, the J end lost 4 bases, and 22 bases lay between the germline ends. CDR3 protein: CASSYSGIVNWHGYEQYF. CDR3 DNA sequence: TGTGCCAGCAGTTACTCCGGGATAGTAAACTGGCATGGATACGAGCAGTACTTC.

The chain joins TRBV19 to TRBJ2-1; possible D gene TRBD2, 6 bases. The germline V gene encodes CDR1 LNHDA and CDR2 SQIVND (reference sequence). Trimming left V 3 bases short and J 10 bases short, with 13 bases between. This CDR3 comprises 13 residues. The DNA of the CDR3 is TGTGCCAGTAGTATTGGAGGCGGGACGGAGCAGTTCTTC. As protein: CASSIGGGTEQFF.

This chain connects TRBV7-6 to TRBJ1-1, with 7 bases aligning to TRBD1. V gave up 5 bases and J gave up 1 base; unmatched junction bases: 1. This CDR3 has 13 amino acids. Germline assignment: CDR1 SGHVS and CDR2 FNYEAQ. The CDR3 sequence is CASSRDRNTEAFF. CDR3 DNA sequence: TGTGCCAGCAGCCGGGACAGGAACACTGAAGCTTTCTTT.

The table lists this clone with a few counts. This sequence joins TRBV5-4 and TRBJ2-7; 9 bases align to TRBD1. V lost 0 bases and J lost 4; bases outside the gene matches: 2. This CDR3 is built from 14 residues. CDR1 SGHNT and CDR2 YYREEE come from the germline V gene (reference sequence). The CDR3 loop is CASSLADRGYEQYF. Written as DNA, the CDR3 is TGTGCCAGCAGCTTGGCCGACAGGGGGTACGAGCAGTACTTC.

The genes are TRBV19 and TRBJ2-6; TRBD1 might be the D (6 bases). Trimming removed 8 bases from V and 2 bases from J, with 10 bases in between. The length of the CDR3 is 14 residues. The V gene's germline CDR1 is LNHDA and CDR2 SQIVND (reference sequence). The CDR3 sequence is CASAEGAGANVLTF. The CDR3 coding sequence is TGTGCCAGTGCCGAGGGGGCTGGGGCCAACGTCCTGACTTTC.

The V gene is TRBV12-5, the J gene TRBJ2-3; D perhaps matches TRBD2 (5 bases). Germline V gives CDR1 LGHNT, CDR2 FRNRAP. The CDR3 length is 15 residues. V was shortened by 2 bases and J by 1 base, with 10 bases between the two germline ends. The CDR3: CASGLIGSGTDTQYF. DNA for the CDR3: TGTGCTAGTGGTTTGATTGGTAGCGGCACAGATACGCAGTATTTT.